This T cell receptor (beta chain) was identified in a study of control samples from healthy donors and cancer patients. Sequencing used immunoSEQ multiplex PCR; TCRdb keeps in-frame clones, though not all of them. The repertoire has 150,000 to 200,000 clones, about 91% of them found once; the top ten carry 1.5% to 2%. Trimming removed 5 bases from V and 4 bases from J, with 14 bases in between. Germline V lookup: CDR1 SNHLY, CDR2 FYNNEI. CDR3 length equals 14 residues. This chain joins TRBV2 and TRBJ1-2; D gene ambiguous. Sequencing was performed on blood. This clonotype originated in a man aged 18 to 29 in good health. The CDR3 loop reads CASSLGIKVYGYTF. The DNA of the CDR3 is TGTGCCAGCAGTCTAGGGATTAAAGTCTATGGCTACACCTTC.